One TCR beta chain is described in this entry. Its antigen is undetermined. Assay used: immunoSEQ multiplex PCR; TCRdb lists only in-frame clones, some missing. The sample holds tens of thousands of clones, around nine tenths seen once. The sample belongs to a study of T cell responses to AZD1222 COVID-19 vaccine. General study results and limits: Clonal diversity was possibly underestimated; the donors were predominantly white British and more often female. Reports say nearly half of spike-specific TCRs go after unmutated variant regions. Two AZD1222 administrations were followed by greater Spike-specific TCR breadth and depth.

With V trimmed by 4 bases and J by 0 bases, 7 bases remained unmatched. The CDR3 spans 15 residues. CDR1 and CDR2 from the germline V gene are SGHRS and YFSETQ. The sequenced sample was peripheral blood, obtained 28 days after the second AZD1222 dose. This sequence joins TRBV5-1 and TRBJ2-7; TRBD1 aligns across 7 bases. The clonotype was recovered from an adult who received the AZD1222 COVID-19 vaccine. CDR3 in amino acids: CASSPGDRASYEQYF. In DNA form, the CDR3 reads TGCGCCAGCAGCCCTGGGGACAGAGCCTCCTACGAGCAGTACTTC.